This is a list of T cell receptor beta chains from one sample in a study of blood T cell repertoires in COVID-19. Assay used: immunoSEQ multiplex PCR; TCRdb lists only in-frame clones, some missing. The sample holds approximately 24,000 clones, about 87% seen once. Sequencing input: peripheral blood. The receptors originated from a human donor with active COVID-19. The donor label of this sample is uncertain. Both conserved end residues are part of each CDR3. D genes are given only for firm matches. The size of a clone is reported for some rows only, either as once, few or many, or as a class for expanded clones.

.	TRBV19	few	TRBJ2-3	TGTGCCAGTAGTATAGGGCAGGGAGATACGCAGTATTTT	CASSIGQGDTQYF
.	TRBV4-1	.	TRBJ2-1	TGCGCCAGCAGCCAACTACGCTCCTACAATGAGCAGTTCTTC	CASSQLRSYNEQFF
.	TRBV18	.	TRBJ1-2	TGTGCCAGCTCACCACCGGGCGGGTATGGCTACACCTTC	CASSPPGGYGYTF
TRBD1	TRBV5-5	.	TRBJ2-3	TGTGCCAGCAGCTTGAGGGGGCCCCTAAACACAGATACGCAGTATTTT	CASSLRGPLNTDTQYF
.	TRBV10-2	.	TRBJ2-7	TGCGCCAGCAGTGATAACGGGGAGGCATTAAGGAACTTC	CASSDNGEALRNF
TRBD1	TRBV7-3	.	TRBJ2-3	TGTGCCAGCAGCCCCAGGGGGCGGGATGCAGATACGCAGTATTTT	CASSPRGRDADTQYF
.	TRBV5-1	few	TRBJ2-3	TGCGCCAGCAGCTGGGGAGCCACTAGCACAGATACGCAGTATTTT	CASSWGATSTDTQYF
TRBD1	TRBV5-6	.	TRBJ1-1	TGTGCCAGCAGCTTGGCGGGACAGGGGAACACTGAAGCTTTCTTT	CASSLAGQGNTEAFF
.	TRBV29-1	.	TRBJ2-1	TGCAGCGGAGCCCGGAGGGCCGACAATGAGCAGTTCTTC	CSGARRADNEQFF
TRBD2	TRBV24-1	.	TRBJ2-2	TGTGCCACCAGTGATCCTAGACTAGCGGGAGGTGGGACCGGGGAGCTGTTTTTT	CATSDPRLAGGGTGELFF
.	TRBV6-5	.	TRBJ2-7	TGTGCCAGCAGCCTTGTAGGGGGGGAGGACGAGCAGTACTTC	CASSLVGGEDEQYF
TRBD2	TRBV3-1/TRBV3-2	.	TRBJ2-1	TGTGCCAGCAGCCAAGCCGGGACTAGCGGGAGTGGCGATGAGCAGTTCTTC	CASSQAGTSGSGDEQFF
TRBD2	TRBV14	.	TRBJ2-1	TGTGCCAGCAGCCAAATAGGGACCGGGCGGGAGGGCTTCTACAATGAGCAGTTCTTC	CASSQIGTGREGFYNEQFF
.	TRBV7-2	.	TRBJ1-2	TGTGCCAGCAGCCCAAGACAGGTCGGAGGCTACACCTTC	CASSPRQVGGYTF
TRBD1	TRBV11-2	.	TRBJ2-3	TGTGCCAGCAGCTGGCAGGGGGGCACAGATACGCAGTATTTT	CASSWQGGTDTQYF
TRBD1	TRBV7-8	.	TRBJ1-2	TGTGCCAGCAGCCGAACAGGGGGCAAAGGACTGACATGGGCTTATGGCTACACCTTC	CASSRTGGKGLTWAYGYTF
TRBD2	TRBV6-6	.	TRBJ2-7	TGTGCCAGCAGTTACGGTAGCGGGGGAGGCTACGAGCAGTACTTC	CASSYGSGGGYEQYF
.	TRBV5-1	.	TRBJ2-2	TGCGCCAGCAGCCCCCTAATCGACACCGGGGAGCTGTTTTTT	CASSPLIDTGELFF
TRBD2	TRBV7-8	.	TRBJ2-2	TGTGCCAGCAGCTTAGGCCCCGGGACTAGGACAAACACCGGGGAGCTGTTTTTT	CASSLGPGTRTNTGELFF
TRBD2	TRBV5-4	.	TRBJ2-1	TGTGCCAGCAGCTTGAGGGGACTAGGGTATCTATACAATGAGCAGTTCTTC	CASSLRGLGYLYNEQFF
.	TRBV4-1	.	TRBJ1-2	TGCGCCAGCAGCCAGATGGGAAGGGGTAACTATGGCTACACCTTC	CASSQMGRGNYGYTF
TRBD1	TRBV6-6	once	TRBJ1-5	TGTGCCAGCTCCGACATTCGGGACAGCTCACAGCCCCAGCATTTT	CASSDIRDSSQPQHF
.	TRBV5-4	.	TRBJ2-3	TGTGCCAGCAGCTTGCCCGGGGAGGCAGATACGCAGTATTTT	CASSLPGEADTQYF
TRBD2	TRBV19	.	TRBJ2-3	TGTGCCAGTTGCGGGGGTTTTAGTACAGATACGCAGTATTTT	CASCGGFSTDTQYF
.	TRBV19	.	TRBJ2-7	TGTGCCAGTAGTACAGTAATAGGGAGCTACGAGCAGTACTTC	CASSTVIGSYEQYF
.	TRBV5-5	.	TRBJ2-1	TGTGCCAGCAGCTTGGGGGAGTACAATGAGCAGTTCTTC	CASSLGEYNEQFF
.	TRBV7-9	.	TRBJ1-4	TGTGCCAGCAGCTTAGCGGGCGGGAGTGAAAAACTGTTTTTT	CASSLAGGSEKLFF
TRBD2	TRBV7-9	.	TRBJ2-1	TGTGCCAGCAGCCCCCCAGCCGCTAGCGGGGGATTCTACAATGAGCAGTTCTTC	CASSPPAASGGFYNEQFF
TRBD2	TRBV27	.	TRBJ2-1	TGTGCCAGCAGTTTACGAGGCCTAGCGGGAGCCAATGAGCAGTTCTTC	CASSLRGLAGANEQFF
TRBD2	TRBV12-5	.	TRBJ2-3	TGTGCTAGTGGTCCTTCGCTACTAGCGGGAGGATCGGATACGCAGTATTTT	CASGPSLLAGGSDTQYF
.	TRBV6-6	.	TRBJ1-1	TGTGCCAGCAGTTCAATAAGGAGTACTGAAGCTTTCTTT	CASSSIRSTEAFF
.	TRBV5-4	.	TRBJ1-1	TGTGCCAGCAGCTTCCTTAACACTGAAGCTTTCTTT	CASSFLNTEAFF
.	TRBV6-2/TRBV6-3	once	TRBJ2-7	TGTGCCAGCAGCGGGTCGGGGACCTACGAGCAGTACTTC	CASSGSGTYEQYF
TRBD1	TRBV30	.	TRBJ2-7	TGTGCCTGGAGTCGTAGACAGGGGGCGGCCTACGAGCAGTACTTC	CAWSRRQGAAYEQYF
.	TRBV3-1/TRBV3-2	.	TRBJ1-1	TGTGCCAGCGGGGCAGGGATGAACACTGAAGCTTTCTTT	CASGAGMNTEAFF
.	TRBV7-9	.	TRBJ2-3	TGTGCCAGCACCGGCGAGGGAAGCACAGATACGCAGTATTTT	CASTGEGSTDTQYF
TRBD1	TRBV2	.	TRBJ1-1	TGTGCCAGCAGCGAAGGCCGGACAGGGACAAGTGAAGCTTTCTTT	CASSEGRTGTSEAFF
.	TRBV5-1	once	TRBJ2-7	TGCGCCAGCAGCTTGGACTCTCCTGCCGAGCAGTACTTC	CASSLDSPAEQYF
.	TRBV27	.	TRBJ1-6	TGTGCCAGCAGCAGCTCCTATAATTCACCCCTCCACTTT	CASSSSYNSPLHF
TRBD2	TRBV24-1	.	TRBJ2-7	TGTGCCACCAGTGACGCAGGGAGGGCCTACGAGCAGTACTTC	CATSDAGRAYEQYF
.	TRBV18	.	TRBJ1-3	TGTGCCAGCTCACCCAACTCTGGAAACACCATATATTTT	CASSPNSGNTIYF
TRBD2	TRBV2	few	TRBJ2-5	TGTGCCAGCAGTGGAACTAGCGGGGGGCTCCAAGAGACCCAGTACTTC	CASSGTSGGLQETQYF
TRBD1	TRBV27	once	TRBJ1-2	TGTGCCAGCGCCTTGTTAGGACAGGGGGATCCTAACTATGGCTACACCTTC	CASALLGQGDPNYGYTF
.	TRBV6-5	.	TRBJ2-1	TGTGCCAGCAGGGGGAGCTCCTACAATGAGCAGTTCTTC	CASRGSSYNEQFF
.	TRBV14	.	TRBJ1-2	TGTGCCAGCAGCCAAGATCGGGCAGGGGACGGCTACACCTTC	CASSQDRAGDGYTF
.	TRBV7-6	.	TRBJ2-5	TGTGCCAGCAGCTTAGTTGGGGCTTCCCAAGAGACCCAGTACTTC	CASSLVGASQETQYF
.	TRBV7-2	.	TRBJ2-7	TGTGCCAGCAGCTTAGCGGGGGGACAGTACGAGCAGTACTTC	CASSLAGGQYEQYF
.	TRBV12-5	.	TRBJ2-3	TGTGCTAGTGGTTTGGTACGGCGGTCGCTTGATACTAGCACAGATACGCAGTATTTT	CASGLVRRSLDTSTDTQYF
TRBD1	TRBV2	.	TRBJ2-3	TGTGCCAGCAGTGCGGGACAGAACACAGATACGCAGTATTTT	CASSAGQNTDTQYF
TRBD2	TRBV19	.	TRBJ2-5	TGTGCCAGTAGTATAGACCGACTAGCCGCCGGCCAAGAGACCCAGTACTTC	CASSIDRLAAGQETQYF
.	TRBV27	.	TRBJ2-7	TGTGCCAGCAGCTCACCAGGGACACGGCAGTACTTC	CASSSPGTRQYF
TRBD1	TRBV27	.	TRBJ1-4	TGTGCCAGCAGACTCGACAGGGAAACTAATGAAAAACTGTTTTTT	CASRLDRETNEKLFF
TRBD2	TRBV7-2	.	TRBJ2-7	TGTGCCAGCAGTCCTAGCGGGGGGGCCCGGTACGAGCAGTACTTC	CASSPSGGARYEQYF
TRBD2	TRBV18	.	TRBJ2-1	TGTGCCAGCTCACAATCACTAGCGGGAGGGCCTGGTGATGAGCAGTTCTTC	CASSQSLAGGPGDEQFF